This is a list of T cell receptor beta chains from one sample in a study of early T cells in non-severe SARS-CoV-2 infection. TCRdb used MiXCR to reprocess the 5' RACE reads, holding one entry per CDR3 protein. Among about 50,000 distinct CDR3 sequences listed, about 9.3% were seen once. Sequenced: whole blood. The origin of the receptors is an adult who was a healthcare worker with PCR-confirmed SARS-CoV-2 infection or an uninfected control (not recorded which). CDR3s include the opening cysteine and the closing phenylalanine or tryptophan. Fields, in order: D gene, CDR3 length, V gene, clone size, J gene, CDR3 protein, CDR3 DNA. The D gene is left open where the match is weak. Size is stated for part of the rows, as once, few or many counts, or as a class when the clone is expanded.

>TRBD2|15|TRBV3-1|NA|TRBJ2-5
CASSQGRLARETQYF
TGTGCCAGCAGCCAAGGACGACTAGCTAGAGAGACCCAGTACTTC
>NA|15|TRBV3-1|NA|TRBJ1-2
CASSQADRYGYGYTF
TGTGCCAGCAGCCAAGCTGACAGATATGGCTATGGCTACACCTTC
>NA|13|TRBV28|few|TRBJ2-7
CASSLGGTYEQYF
TGTGCCAGCAGTTTGGGGGGAACCTACGAGCAGTACTTC
>TRBD2|12|TRBV10-3|many|TRBJ2-3
CAIAGVTDTQYF
TGTGCCATAGCGGGAGTCACAGATACGCAGTATTTT
>NA|14|TRBV28|NA|TRBJ2-7
CASSLFPLDREQYF
TGTGCCAGCAGTTTGTTCCCACTCGATCGGGAGCAGTACTTC
>NA|15|TRBV20-1|few|TRBJ2-5
CSAKKDYQMGETQYF
TGCAGTGCCAAGAAGGACTACCAAATGGGGGAGACCCAGTACTTC
>NA|12|TRBV2|few|TRBJ2-1
CARRLVVDEQFF
TGTGCCAGAAGACTAGTAGTGGATGAGCAGTTCTTC
>TRBD2|14|TRBV5-1|many|TRBJ2-1
CASSWTSDYNEQFF
TGCGCCAGCAGCTGGACTAGCGACTACAATGAGCAGTTCTTC
>NA|16|TRBV7-3|many|TRBJ1-5
CASSYPSLDGNQPQHF
TGTGCCAGCAGCTACCCTTCTTTGGACGGCAATCAGCCCCAGCATTTT
>NA|13|TRBV29-1|few|TRBJ2-7
CSGEGTASYEQYF
TGCAGCGGTGAAGGGACTGCCTCCTACGAGCAGTACTTC
>TRBD1|17|TRBV28|NA|TRBJ1-5
CASSSGAGGGRNQPQHF
TGTGCCAGCAGCAGCGGGGCAGGGGGAGGTCGCAATCAGCCCCAGCATTTT
>TRBD2|14|TRBV20-1|NA|TRBJ2-1
CSARAFGAGVEQFF
TGCAGTGCTAGGGCTTTCGGAGCGGGAGTTGAGCAGTTCTTC
>TRBD2|15|TRBV5-1|many|TRBJ2-7
CASSLERDRIYEQYF
TGCGCCAGCAGCTTGGAGCGGGACCGGATCTACGAGCAGTACTTC
>TRBD1|16|TRBV28|NA|TRBJ1-2
CASSLTGEIANYGYTF
TGTGCCAGCAGTTTGACAGGGGAAATAGCTAACTATGGCTACACCTTC
>TRBD2|14|TRBV20-1|few|TRBJ2-1
CSARVSGSWDEQFF
TGCAGTGCTAGGGTTAGCGGGAGTTGGGATGAGCAGTTCTTC
>TRBD2|15|TRBV10-2|many|TRBJ2-7
CASRPGTSERYEQYF
TGCGCCAGCAGGCCCGGAACTAGCGAGCGTTACGAGCAGTACTTC
>TRBD1|16|TRBV28|many|TRBJ1-4
CASSPLRTGGTEKLFF
TGTGCCAGCAGTCCCCTCCGGACAGGGGGAACTGAAAAACTGTTTTTT
>TRBD2|16|TRBV19|many|TRBJ2-1
CASRGTGTSFYDEQFF
TGTGCCAGTAGGGGGACCGGGACTAGCTTTTACGATGAGCAGTTCTTC
>NA|11|TRBV12-3/TRBV12-4|NA|TRBJ2-2
CASTIQGELFF
TGTGCCAGCACCATACAGGGGGAGCTGTTTTTT
>NA|15|TRBV7-2|NA|TRBJ1-5
CASSLESNGNQPQHF
TGTGCCAGCAGCTTAGAAAGTAACGGCAATCAGCCCCAGCATTTT
>NA|18|TRBV5-6|NA|TRBJ2-6
CASRRVGQFEAGANVLTF
TGTGCCAGCAGAAGGGTAGGCCAGTTTGAGGCTGGGGCCAACGTCCTGACTTTC
>TRBD2|16|TRBV7-9|NA|TRBJ2-1
CASSPGERGSYNEQFF
TGTGCCAGCAGCCCCGGGGAGCGGGGATCCTACAATGAGCAGTTCTTC
>NA|17|TRBV5-5|many|TRBJ2-3
CASSKPGAGVGTDTQYF
TGTGCCAGCAGCAAACCCGGTGCCGGGGTCGGCACAGATACGCAGTATTTT
>NA|15|TRBV20-1|many|TRBJ2-3
CSATLVLSSTDTQYF
TGCAGTGCTACCCTAGTACTATCTAGCACAGATACGCAGTATTTT
>NA|13|TRBV4-3|NA|TRBJ2-1
CASSRALVNEQFF
TGCGCCAGCAGCCGGGCCTTAGTGAATGAGCAGTTCTTC
>TRBD1|15|TRBV3-1|many|TRBJ2-5
CASSQWKTGSETQYF
TGTGCCAGCAGCCAATGGAAGACAGGGAGTGAGACCCAGTACTTC
>NA|13|TRBV4-3|few|TRBJ1-3
CASSQDRGYTIYF
TGCGCCAGCAGCCAAGATCGCGGTTACACCATATATTTT
>TRBD1|14|TRBV6-2/TRBV6-3|few|TRBJ1-5
CASNDRGGNQPQHF
TGTGCCAGCAATGACAGGGGAGGAAATCAGCCCCAGCATTTT
>TRBD2|15|TRBV10-3|NA|TRBJ2-5
CAISEGGRARETQYF
TGTGCCATCAGTGAAGGCGGGAGGGCCCGGGAGACCCAGTACTTC
>NA|14|TRBV7-2|few|TRBJ1-3
CASSYGGPGNTIYF
TGTGCCAGCAGCTACGGAGGCCCTGGAAACACCATATATTTT
>NA|16|TRBV28|NA|TRBJ2-6
CASSLVRILRANVLTF
TGTGCCAGCAGTTTAGTACGTATTCTGCGGGCCAACGTCCTGACTTTC
>NA|13|TRBV20-1|few|TRBJ2-1
CSPLSVGYNEQFF
TGCAGTCCCCTTAGCGTCGGTTACAATGAGCAGTTCTTC
>NA|14|TRBV28|many|TRBJ1-5
CASSFGRGNQPQHF
TGTGCCAGCAGTTTCGGCAGGGGCAATCAGCCCCAGCATTTT
>NA|15|TRBV7-9|NA|TRBJ2-3
CASSLRRGEADTQYF
TGTGCCAGCAGCCTCCGAAGAGGGGAAGCAGATACGCAGTATTTT
>TRBD1|15|TRBV13|NA|TRBJ1-5
CASSTGQGGNQPQHF
TGTGCCAGCAGCACGGGACAGGGCGGCAATCAGCCCCAGCATTTT
>TRBD1|15|TRBV7-2|many|TRBJ2-1
CASSFGTVSYNEQFF
TGTGCCAGCAGCTTCGGGACAGTCTCCTACAATGAGCAGTTCTTC
>NA|15|TRBV7-9|few|TRBJ1-3
CASSLDTFRGNTIYF
TGTGCCAGCAGCTTAGATACTTTTCGTGGAAACACCATATATTTT
>NA|13|TRBV20-1|few|TRBJ2-3
CSARDISTDTQYF
TGCAGTGCTAGAGACATCAGCACAGATACGCAGTATTTT
>TRBD2|15|TRBV7-2|NA|TRBJ2-5
CASSSFSGSGETQYF
TGTGCCAGCAGCTCATTTAGCGGGAGTGGGGAGACCCAGTACTTC
>NA|14|TRBV7-2|many|TRBJ1-2
CASSLETGPYGYTF
TGTGCCAGCAGCTTAGAAACAGGGCCCTATGGCTACACCTTC
>TRBD1|17|TRBV6-1|few|TRBJ1-1
CASSELRQGAQGTEAFF
TGTGCCAGCAGTGAATTACGGCAGGGGGCGCAGGGGACTGAAGCTTTCTTT
>NA|13|TRBV12-3/TRBV12-4|many|TRBJ2-3
CASSLPPPNTQYF
TGTGCCAGCAGTTTACCCCCCCCAAATACGCAGTATTTT